This T cell receptor beta chain was identified in a study of OX40 agonist ivuxolimab in advanced cancers. V lost 4 bases to trimming and J lost 3 bases; unmatched junction nucleotides: 23. Germline V lookup: CDR1 LGHNA, CDR2 YNFKEQ. CDR3 length: 20 amino acids. Exclusion applied to patients with autoimmune disease history or systemic immunosuppression. Clones were sequenced by immunoSEQ multiplex PCR, and TCRdb holds only the in-frame ones, with some missing. The repertoire holds more than 50,000 clones, with 70% to 90% as singletons. Source: CD4+ or CD8+ T cells sorted from blood, taken in a trial of the OX40 agonist ivuxolimab. This sequence joins TRBV4-2 and TRBJ2-5, with 7 bases fitting TRBD2. The clonotype originates from an adult with an advanced solid tumor such as melanoma, head and neck, liver or kidney cancer. The CDR3 DNA follows: TGTGCCAGCAGCCTTCGGAGTATCCGGGGGTCGGGGAGGGAAAAAGAGACCCAGTACTTC. As protein: CASSLRSIRGSGREKETQYF.